The clone carrying this T cell receptor (beta chain) was seen a single time. The antigen remains unidentified. The data stem from a study of CD8+CD57+ T cells in acquired aplastic anemia. The template used for profiling TCR beta VDJ and CDR3 was genomic DNA. Via MiXCR, TCRdb re-called the reads, giving one row per CDR3 protein. The sample includes 100,000 to 150,000 distinct CDR3 sequences, 58% of them seen just once. Whole-study findings and limits: In common between the patients and the controls were more than 25 CD8+ CDR3 sequences. Simpson's diversity of CD8+ cells was not significantly different in patients compared with controls.

The V gene's germline CDR1 is MGHDK and CDR2 SYGVNS. Trimming shortened V by 3 bases and J by 3 bases, and 18 bases separated the two germline ends. CDR3 length: 16 amino acids. All sequencing subjects had displayed CD8+CD57+ cell expansion on flow cytometry. No therapy had been given to the patients at the time of blood sampling. The receptor was isolated from a human donor with aplastic anemia. V gene TRBV25-1 combines with J gene TRBJ2-7, with D perhaps given as TRBD1 or TRBD2 (5 bases each). The sequencing sample was made of sorted CD4+, CD8+, or CD8+CD57+ T cells (not recorded which) from PBMCs. CDR3 coding DNA: TGTGCCAGCAGTGAGGGAGCAGGGCTTAGGATCTACGAGCAGTACTTC. Amino acid sequence: CASSEGAGLRIYEQYF.